The clone carrying this T cell receptor beta chain was seen a few times. The antigen is not known. This specimen comes from a study of early stage breast cancer tumors. Study background: ER+/PR+/HER2- status applied to about 70% of the 16 invasive breast tumors. Study-wide results and limits: Commonly generated sequences made up most enriched TCRB sequences shared between patients.

This CDR3 contains 15 residues. Per germline, CDR1 SGDLS and CDR2 YYNGEE. V was pared by 4 bases and J by 4 bases, with 9 bases of the junction left unmatched. Each sample had two DNA replicates, 0.5 ug blood or around 1.4 ug tissue. Using immunoSEQ multiplex PCR, the repertoire was profiled, and TCRdb retains in-frame clones only, with some absent. The table lists about 36,000 clones, approximately 69% of them singletons. Material: blood. The V gene is TRBV9, the J gene TRBJ1-2; 8 nucleotides match TRBD1. This sequence was found in a person in their sixties or seventies with breast cancer. The CDR3 here is CASSLRDRSIYGYTF. The CDR3 DNA reads as TGTGCCAGCAGCCTACGGGACAGGTCGATCTATGGCTACACCTTC. The full variable domain, its missing parts supplied by reference TRBV9 and TRBJ1-2, is DSGVTQTPKHLITATGQRVTLRCSPRSGDLSVYWYQQSLDQGLQFLIQYYNGEERAKGNILERFSAQQFPDLHSELNLSSLELGDSALYFCASSLRDRSIYGYTFGSGTRLTVV.